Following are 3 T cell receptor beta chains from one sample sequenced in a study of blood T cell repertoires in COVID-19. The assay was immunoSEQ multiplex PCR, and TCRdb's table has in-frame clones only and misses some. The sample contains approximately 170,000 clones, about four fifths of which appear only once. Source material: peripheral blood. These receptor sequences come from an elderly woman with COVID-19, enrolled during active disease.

In DNA form, the CDR3 reads TGTGCCAGCAGCCCCGGGACAGCGAGGGGAGAAGCTTTCTTT. Translated: CASSPGTARGEAFF. This rearrangement joins TRBV7-8 to TRBJ1-1; 7 bases are a match to TRBD1. Germline CDR1 SGHVS, CDR2 FQNEAQ. With 5 bases clipped from V and 8 bases from J, the junction kept 11 bases outside the gene matches. The CDR3 has 14 amino acids.

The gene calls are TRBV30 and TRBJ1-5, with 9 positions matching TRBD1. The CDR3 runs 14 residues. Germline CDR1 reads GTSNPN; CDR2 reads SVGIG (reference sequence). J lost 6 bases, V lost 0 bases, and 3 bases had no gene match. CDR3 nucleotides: TGTGCCTGGAGTGTTACAGGGGGCAGTCAGCCCCAGCATTTT. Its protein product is CAWSVTGGSQPQHF.

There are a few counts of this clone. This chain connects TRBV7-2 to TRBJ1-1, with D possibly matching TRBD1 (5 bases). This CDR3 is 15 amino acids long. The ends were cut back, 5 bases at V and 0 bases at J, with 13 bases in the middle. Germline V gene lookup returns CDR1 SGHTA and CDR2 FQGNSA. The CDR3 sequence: CASSRLGGVNTEAFF. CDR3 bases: TGTGCCAGCAGCAGATTGGGGGGGGTGAACACTGAAGCTTTCTTT.